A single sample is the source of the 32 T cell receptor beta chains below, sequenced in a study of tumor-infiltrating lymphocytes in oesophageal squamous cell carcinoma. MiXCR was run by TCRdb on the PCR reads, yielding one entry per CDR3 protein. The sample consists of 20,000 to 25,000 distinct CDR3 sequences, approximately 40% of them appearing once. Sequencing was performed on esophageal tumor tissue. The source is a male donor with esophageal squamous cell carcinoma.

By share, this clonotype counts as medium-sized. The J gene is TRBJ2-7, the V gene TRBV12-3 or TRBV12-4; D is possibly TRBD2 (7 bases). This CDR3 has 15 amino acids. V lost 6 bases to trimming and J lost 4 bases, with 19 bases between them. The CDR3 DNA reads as TGTGCCAGCAGCTTGGGGGGCGGGAGAGGTTACGAGCAGTACTTC. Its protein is CASSLGGGRGYEQYF.

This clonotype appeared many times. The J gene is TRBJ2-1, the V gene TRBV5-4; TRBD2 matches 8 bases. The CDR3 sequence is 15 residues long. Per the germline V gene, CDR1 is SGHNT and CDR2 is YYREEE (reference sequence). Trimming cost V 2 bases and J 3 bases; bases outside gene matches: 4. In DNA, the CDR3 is TGTGCCAGCAGCTTAGCGGGAGCCGGCTACAATGAGCAGTTCTTC. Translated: CASSLAGAGYNEQFF.

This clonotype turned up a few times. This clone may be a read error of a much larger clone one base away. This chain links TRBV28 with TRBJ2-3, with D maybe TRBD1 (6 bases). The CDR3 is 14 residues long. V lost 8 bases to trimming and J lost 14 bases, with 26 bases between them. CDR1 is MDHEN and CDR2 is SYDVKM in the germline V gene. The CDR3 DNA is TGTGCCAGCCTGGTGGACAGTGGCACCGGGGAGCTGTATTTT. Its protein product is CASLVDSGTGELYF.

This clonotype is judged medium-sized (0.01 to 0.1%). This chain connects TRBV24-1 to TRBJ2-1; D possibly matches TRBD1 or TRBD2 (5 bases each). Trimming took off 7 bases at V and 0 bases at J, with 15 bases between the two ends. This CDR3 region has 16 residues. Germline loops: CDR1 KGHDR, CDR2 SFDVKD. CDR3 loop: CATRGRGLSSYNEQFF. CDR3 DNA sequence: TGTGCCACCAGGGGGCGAGGGTTAAGCTCCTACAATGAGCAGTTCTTC.

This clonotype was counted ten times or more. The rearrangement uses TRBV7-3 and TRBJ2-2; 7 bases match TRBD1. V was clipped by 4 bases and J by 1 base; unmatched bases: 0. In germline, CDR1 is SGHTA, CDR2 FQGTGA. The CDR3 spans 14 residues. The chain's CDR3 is CASSWTGNTGELFF. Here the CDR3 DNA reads TGTGCCAGCAGCTGGACAGGGAACACCGGGGAGCTGTTTTTT.

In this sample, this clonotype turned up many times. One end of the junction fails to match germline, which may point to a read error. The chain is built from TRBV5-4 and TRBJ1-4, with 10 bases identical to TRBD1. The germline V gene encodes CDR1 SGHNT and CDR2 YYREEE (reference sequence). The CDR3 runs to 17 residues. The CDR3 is CASSPGTGVIAGEKLFF. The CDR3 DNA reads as TGCGCCAGCAGCCCCGGGACAGGGGTTATAGCGGGTGAAAAACTGTTTTTT.

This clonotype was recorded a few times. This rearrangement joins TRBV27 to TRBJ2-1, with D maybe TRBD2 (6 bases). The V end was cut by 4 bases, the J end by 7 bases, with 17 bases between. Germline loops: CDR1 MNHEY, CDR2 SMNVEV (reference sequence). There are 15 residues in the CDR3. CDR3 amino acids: CASSSLGTSTNEQFF. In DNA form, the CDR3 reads TGTGCCAGCAGTTCCCTTGGGACTTCTACGAATGAGCAGTTCTTC.

CDR3 sequence reads: CASRRNSGINQETQYF. For the CDR3, the DNA is TGTGCCAGCAGAAGGAATAGCGGGATCAATCAAGAGACCCAGTACTTC. The chain combines TRBV28 with TRBJ2-5, with 8 nucleotides matching TRBD2. With 6 bases clipped from V and 2 bases from J, the junction kept 11 bases outside the gene matches. Germline V gene lookup returns CDR1 MDHEN and CDR2 SYDVKM. The CDR3 is 16 amino acids.

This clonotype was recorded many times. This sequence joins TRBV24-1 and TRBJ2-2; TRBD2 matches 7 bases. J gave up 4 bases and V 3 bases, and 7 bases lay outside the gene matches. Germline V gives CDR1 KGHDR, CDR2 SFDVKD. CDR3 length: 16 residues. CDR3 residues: CATSDPGLVGTGELFF. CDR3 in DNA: TGTGCCACCAGTGATCCCGGACTAGTGGGCACCGGGGAGCTGTTTTTT.

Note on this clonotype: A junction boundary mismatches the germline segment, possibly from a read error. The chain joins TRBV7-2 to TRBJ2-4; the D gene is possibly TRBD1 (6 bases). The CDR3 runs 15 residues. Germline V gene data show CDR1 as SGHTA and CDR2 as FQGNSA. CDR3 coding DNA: TGTGCCAGCAGCTTAGGGGGGACAACTAATTCACCCCTCCACTTC. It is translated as CASSLGGTTNSPLHF.

The CDR3 sequence is CASSPRVGQLGSYNEQFF. CDR3 coding DNA: TGTGCCAGCAGCCCCAGGGTAGGGCAGCTTGGCTCCTACAATGAGCAGTTCTTC. The chain links TRBV6-8 to TRBJ2-1, with a possible D match to TRBD1 (5 bases). The V and J ends lost 6 bases and 0 bases respectively, with 21 bases between them. The length of the CDR3 is 18 residues. Germline lookup yields CDR1 MNHGY and CDR2 SAAAGT.

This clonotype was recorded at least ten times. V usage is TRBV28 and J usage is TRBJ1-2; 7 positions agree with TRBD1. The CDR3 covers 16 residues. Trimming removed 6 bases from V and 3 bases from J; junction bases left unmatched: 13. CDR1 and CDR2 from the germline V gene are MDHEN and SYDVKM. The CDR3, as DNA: TGTGCCAGCAGCTCCAAAAATGACAGGGAGGACTATGGCTACACCTTC. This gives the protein CASSSKNDREDYGYTF.

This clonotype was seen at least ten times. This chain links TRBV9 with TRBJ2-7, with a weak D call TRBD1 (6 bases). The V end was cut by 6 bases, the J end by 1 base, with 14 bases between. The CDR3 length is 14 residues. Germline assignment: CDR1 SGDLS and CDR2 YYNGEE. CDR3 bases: TGTGCCAGCACCGCGACCGGGACATCCTACGAGCAGTACTTC. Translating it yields CASTATGTSYEQYF.

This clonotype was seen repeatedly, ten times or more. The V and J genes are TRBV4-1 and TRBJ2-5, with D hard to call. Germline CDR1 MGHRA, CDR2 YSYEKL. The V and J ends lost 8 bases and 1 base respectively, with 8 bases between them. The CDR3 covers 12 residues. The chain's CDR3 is CASQDRQETQYF. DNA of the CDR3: TGCGCCAGCCAGGACCGCCAAGAGACCCAGTACTTC.

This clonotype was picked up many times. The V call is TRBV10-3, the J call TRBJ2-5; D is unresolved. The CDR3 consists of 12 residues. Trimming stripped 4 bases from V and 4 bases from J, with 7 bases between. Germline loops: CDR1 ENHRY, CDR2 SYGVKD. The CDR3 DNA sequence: TGTGCCATCAGTGCGGACGGAGAGACCCAGTACTTC. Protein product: CAISADGETQYF.

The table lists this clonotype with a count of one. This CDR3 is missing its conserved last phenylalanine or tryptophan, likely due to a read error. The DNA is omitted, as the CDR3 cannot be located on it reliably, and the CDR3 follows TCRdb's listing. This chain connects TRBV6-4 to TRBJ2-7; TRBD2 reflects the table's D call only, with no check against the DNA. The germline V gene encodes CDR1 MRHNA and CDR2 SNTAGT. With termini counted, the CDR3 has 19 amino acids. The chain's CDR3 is CASSEWEGTRGSYEQYFGS.

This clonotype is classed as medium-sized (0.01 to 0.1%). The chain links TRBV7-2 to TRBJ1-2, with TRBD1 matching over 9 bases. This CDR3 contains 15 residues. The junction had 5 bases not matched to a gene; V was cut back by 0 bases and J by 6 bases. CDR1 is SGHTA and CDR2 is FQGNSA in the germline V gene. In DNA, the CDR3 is TGTGCCAGCAGCTTAGCGCGGACAGGGGATGATGGCTACACCTTC. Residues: CASSLARTGDDGYTF. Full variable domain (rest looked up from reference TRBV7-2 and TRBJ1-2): GAGVSQSPSNKVTEKGKDVELRCDPISGHTALYWYRQSLGQGLEFLIYFQGNSAPDKSGLPSDRFSAERTGGSVSTLTIQRTQQEDSAVYLCASSLARTGDDGYTFGSGTRLTVV.

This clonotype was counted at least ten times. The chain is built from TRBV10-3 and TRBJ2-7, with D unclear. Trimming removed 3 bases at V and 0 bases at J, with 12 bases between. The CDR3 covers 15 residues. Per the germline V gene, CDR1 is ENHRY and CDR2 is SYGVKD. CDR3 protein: CAISEQGGYSYEQYF. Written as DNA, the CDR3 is TGTGCCATCAGTGAACAAGGCGGATACTCCTACGAGCAGTACTTC.

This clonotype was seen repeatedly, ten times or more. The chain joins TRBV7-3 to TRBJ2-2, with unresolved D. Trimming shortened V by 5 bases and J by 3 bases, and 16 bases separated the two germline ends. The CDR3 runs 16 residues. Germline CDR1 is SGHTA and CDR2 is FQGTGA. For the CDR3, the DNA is TGTGCCAGCAGCCGGCTCCCACCTTCGCACACCGGGGAGCTGTTTTTT. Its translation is CASSRLPPSHTGELFF.

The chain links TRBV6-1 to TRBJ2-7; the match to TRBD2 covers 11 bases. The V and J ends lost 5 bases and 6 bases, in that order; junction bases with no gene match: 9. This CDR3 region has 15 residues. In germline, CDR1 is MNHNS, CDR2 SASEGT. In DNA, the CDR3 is TGTGCCAGCAGTTCCTCACTAGCGGGAGCTTTCGAGCAGTACTTC. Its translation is CASSSSLAGAFEQYF.

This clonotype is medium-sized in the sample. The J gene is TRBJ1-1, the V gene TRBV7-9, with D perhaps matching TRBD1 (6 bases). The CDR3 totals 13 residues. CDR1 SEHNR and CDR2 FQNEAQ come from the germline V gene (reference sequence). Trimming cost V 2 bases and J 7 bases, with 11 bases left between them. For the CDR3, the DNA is TGTGCCAGCAGCTTAATCCAGGGGTTTGAAGCTTTCTTT. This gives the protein CASSLIQGFEAFF.

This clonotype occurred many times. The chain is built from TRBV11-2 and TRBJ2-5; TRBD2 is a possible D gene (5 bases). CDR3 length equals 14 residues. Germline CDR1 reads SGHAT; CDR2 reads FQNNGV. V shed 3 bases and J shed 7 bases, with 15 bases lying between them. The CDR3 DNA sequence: TGTGCCAGCAGCTTTGGACGGGGATTGTTGACCCAGTACTTC. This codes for CASSFGRGLLTQYF.

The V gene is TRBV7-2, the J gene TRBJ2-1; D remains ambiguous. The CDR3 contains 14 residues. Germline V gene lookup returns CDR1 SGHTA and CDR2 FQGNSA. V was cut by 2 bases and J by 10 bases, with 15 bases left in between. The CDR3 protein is CASSLRALPNEQFF. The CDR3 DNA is TGTGCCAGCAGCTTACGGGCTCTCCCGAACGAGCAGTTCTTC.

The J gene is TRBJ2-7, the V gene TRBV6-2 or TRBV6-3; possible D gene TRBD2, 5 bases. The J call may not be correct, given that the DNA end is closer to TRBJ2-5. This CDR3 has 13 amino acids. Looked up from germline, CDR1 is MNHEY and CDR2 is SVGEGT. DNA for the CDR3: TGTGCCAGCAGTGACCGGGGTTCGGTGACCCAGTACTTC. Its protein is CASSDRGSVTQYF.

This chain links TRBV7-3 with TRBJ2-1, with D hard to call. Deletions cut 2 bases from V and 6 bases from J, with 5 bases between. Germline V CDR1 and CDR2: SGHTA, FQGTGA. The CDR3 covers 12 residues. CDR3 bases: TGTGCCAGCAGCTTAGACGTCAATGAGCAGTTCTTC. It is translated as CASSLDVNEQFF.

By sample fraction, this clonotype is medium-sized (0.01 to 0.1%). The CDR3 DNA reads as TGTGCCAGCAGCTTAGCGTGGGGGGGGGCCGCCTACGAGCAGTACTTC. It yields the protein CASSLAWGGAAYEQYF. V is TRBV7-2 and J is TRBJ2-7; tentatively, D is TRBD2 (7 bases). The CDR3 extends over 16 amino acids. Germline V gives CDR1 SGHTA, CDR2 FQGNSA. V lost 0 bases and J 2 bases, leaving 14 bases between the germline ends.

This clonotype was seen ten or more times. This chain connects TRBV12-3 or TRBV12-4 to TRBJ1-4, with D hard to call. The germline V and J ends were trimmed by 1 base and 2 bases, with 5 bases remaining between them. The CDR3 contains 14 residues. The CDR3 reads CASSLGATNEKLFF. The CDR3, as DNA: TGTGCCAGCAGTTTAGGGGCTACTAATGAAAAACTGTTTTTT.

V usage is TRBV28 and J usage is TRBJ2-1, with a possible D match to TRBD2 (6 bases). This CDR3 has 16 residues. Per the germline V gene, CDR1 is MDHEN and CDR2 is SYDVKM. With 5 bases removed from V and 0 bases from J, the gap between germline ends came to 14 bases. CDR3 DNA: TGTGCCAGCAGTCCGAGGGGCGGGATCTCCTACAATGAGCAGTTCTTC. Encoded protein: CASSPRGGISYNEQFF. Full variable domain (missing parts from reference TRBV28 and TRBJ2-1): DVKVTQSSRYLVKRTGEKVFLECVQDMDHENMFWYRQDPGLGLRLIYFSYDVKMKEKGDIPEGYSVSREKKERFSLILESASTNQTSMYLCASSPRGGISYNEQFFGPGTRLTVL.

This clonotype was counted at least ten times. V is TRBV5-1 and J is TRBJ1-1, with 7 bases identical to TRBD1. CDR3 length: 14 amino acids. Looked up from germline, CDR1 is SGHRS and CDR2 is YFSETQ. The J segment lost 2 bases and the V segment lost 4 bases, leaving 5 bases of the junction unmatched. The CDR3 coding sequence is TGCGCCAGCAGCGTCGGGACAGTAAACACTGAAGCTTTCTTT. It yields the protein CASSVGTVNTEAFF.

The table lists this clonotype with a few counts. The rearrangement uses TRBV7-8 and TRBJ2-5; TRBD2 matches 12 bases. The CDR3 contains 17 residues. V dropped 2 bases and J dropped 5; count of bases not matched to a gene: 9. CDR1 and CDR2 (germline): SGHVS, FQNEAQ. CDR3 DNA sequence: TGTGCCAGCAGCTTAAGGTCTAGCGGGAGGGCCTGGGAGACCCAGTACTTC. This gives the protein CASSLRSSGRAWETQYF.

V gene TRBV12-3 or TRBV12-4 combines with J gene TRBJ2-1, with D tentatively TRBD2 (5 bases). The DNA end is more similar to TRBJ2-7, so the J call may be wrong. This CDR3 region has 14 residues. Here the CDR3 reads CASSLGLLGNEQYF. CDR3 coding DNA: TGTGCCAGCAGTTTGGGCCTACTAGGTAATGAGCAGTACTTC.

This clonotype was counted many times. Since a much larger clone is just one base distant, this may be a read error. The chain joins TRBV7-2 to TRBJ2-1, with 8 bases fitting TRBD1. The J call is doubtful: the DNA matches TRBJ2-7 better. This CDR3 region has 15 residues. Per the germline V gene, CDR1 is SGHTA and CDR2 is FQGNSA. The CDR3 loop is CASSLRTGKHNEQYF. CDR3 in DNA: TGTGCCAGCAGCTTAAGGACAGGGAAGCACAATGAGCAGTACTTC.